Following are 28 T cell receptor beta chains from one sample sequenced in a study of shared clonotypes between healthy human individuals. Clones were sequenced by immunoSEQ multiplex PCR, and TCRdb holds only the in-frame ones, with some missing. The sample carries about 110,000 clones, about 71% recorded once. Material: memory CD8+ T cells sorted from blood. Subset meaning: CD45RO+ cells pooled with CCR7-negative TemRA cells. These receptors originate from a woman aged 25 to 39 in good health.

The genes are TRBV7-3 and TRBJ2-3; TRBD2 agrees at 9 bases. In germline, CDR1 is SGHTA, CDR2 FQGTGA. There are 14 residues in the CDR3. With V trimmed by 2 bases and J by 6 bases, 3 bases remained unmatched. Here the CDR3 reads CASSLAGGGDTQYF. Here the CDR3 DNA reads TGTGCCAGCAGCTTAGCGGGAGGGGGTGATACGCAGTATTTT.

This clone was counted a few times. This chain uses TRBV19 with TRBJ2-5, with no clear D. V was cut by 7 bases and J by 3 bases, with 9 bases left in between. The CDR3 totals 12 residues. Germline CDR1 is LNHDA and CDR2 is SQIVND (reference sequence). CDR3 DNA sequence: TGTGCCAGTACTGGTACCGAAGAGACCCAGTACTTC. It translates to CASTGTEETQYF.

As concerns this clone: The same CDR3 can be traced to other DNA sequences in this sample. This chain uses TRBV9 with TRBJ2-1; TRBD2 matches 7 bases. Germline V lookup: CDR1 SGDLS, CDR2 YYNGEE. J lost 8 bases, V lost 0 bases, and 5 bases had no gene match. This CDR3 region has 14 residues. CDR3 nucleotide sequence: TGTGCCAGCAGCGTAGGCGGGGGAAGCGATGAGCAGTTCTTC. This gives the protein CASSVGGGSDEQFF.

This clone was seen many times. The chain combines TRBV25-1 with TRBJ2-7, with a possible D match to TRBD2 (6 bases). The V and J ends lost 4 bases and 3 bases respectively, with 22 bases between them. Per the germline V gene, CDR1 is MGHDK and CDR2 is SYGVNS. This CDR3 region has 17 residues. For the CDR3, the DNA is TGTGCCAGCAGTGGGGGCAGCGGGTGGGGGACCTACTACGAGCAGTACTTC. This translates into CASSGGSGWGTYYEQYF.

The sample holds one count of this clone. The chain has TRBV27 and TRBJ1-2; 8 bases agree with TRBD1. CDR1 MNHEY and CDR2 SMNVEV come from the germline V gene (reference sequence). The CDR3 consists of 18 residues. V dropped 3 bases and J dropped 4; count of bases not matched to a gene: 16. CDR3 DNA: TGTGCCAGCAGTTTCGGGCTGGGTTCACGAACAGGGGGCTATGGCTACACCTTC. Translated: CASSFGLGSRTGGYGYTF.

The rearrangement joins TRBV18 to TRBJ1-2, with a weak D call TRBD1 (5 bases). Germline lookup yields CDR1 KGHSH and CDR2 LQKENI. There are 17 residues in the CDR3. V lost 1 base, J lost 8 bases, and 23 bases lay in between. The CDR3 here is CASSPHLRTWGVSGYTF. In nucleotides, the CDR3 is TGTGCCAGCTCACCACACCTACGAACGTGGGGCGTGAGCGGCTACACCTTC.

The chain carries TRBV4-1 and TRBJ1-1; 9 positions agree with TRBD1. Per germline, CDR1 MGHRA and CDR2 YSYEKL. CDR3 length: 14 amino acids. V was pared by 7 bases and J by 1 base, with 4 bases of the junction left unmatched. The CDR3 loop reads CASTGQGRNTEAFF. The CDR3 DNA sequence: TGCGCCAGCACCGGACAGGGGCGGAACACTGAAGCTTTCTTT.

The chain recombines TRBV27 with TRBJ2-7, with 8 bases that match TRBD1. The CDR3 has 15 residues. Germline trimming cut 4 bases from V and 2 bases from J; bases unmatched to any gene: 7. Germline CDR1 is MNHEY and CDR2 is SMNVEV (reference sequence). The CDR3 DNA is TGTGCCAGCAGTTGGGCAGGGGGCTCCACCTACGAGCAGTACTTC. Translating it yields CASSWAGGSTYEQYF.

This clone was picked up many times. V is TRBV7-9 and J is TRBJ2-2, with 14 bases lining up with TRBD2. Germline V lookup: CDR1 SEHNR, CDR2 FQNEAQ (reference sequence). The CDR3 is 13 amino acids. J lost 8 bases, V lost 11 bases, and 4 bases had no gene match. The DNA for the CDR3 is TGTGCCCCGGGACTAGCGGGAGAGGGGGAGCTGTTTTTT. This gives the protein CAPGLAGEGELFF.

V usage is TRBV7-9 and J usage is TRBJ2-3, with 8 bases fitting TRBD2. The germline CDR1 and CDR2 sequences are SEHNR and FQNEAQ (reference sequence). The CDR3 is 16 residues long. With V trimmed by 5 bases and J by 4 bases, 11 bases remained unmatched. The CDR3 loop reads CASSLSGTRVPDTQYF. CDR3 bases: TGTGCCAGCAGCCTGTCCGGGACTAGGGTCCCAGATACGCAGTATTTT.

This clone showed up just once. This rearrangement joins TRBV27 to TRBJ2-1, with D unresolved. The V gene lost 6 bases and the J gene lost 6 bases, with 15 bases spanning the gap. CDR3 size: 14 residues. The germline V gene encodes CDR1 MNHEY and CDR2 SMNVEV (reference sequence). The CDR3 loop reads CASSRLKGPNEQFF. CDR3 nucleotide sequence: TGTGCCAGCAGCCGGCTAAAGGGCCCCAATGAGCAGTTCTTC.

In this sample, this clone turned up once. CDR3 DNA sequence: TGTGCCAGCAGTTTGGACATATTACAGCCCCAGCATTTT. Translated: CASSLDILQPQHF. The chain couples TRBV27 to TRBJ1-5; D might be TRBD1 (5 bases). Germline lookup yields CDR1 MNHEY and CDR2 SMNVEV (reference sequence). Trimming removed 3 bases at V and 7 bases at J, with 10 bases between. The CDR3 consists of 13 residues.

This clone was counted a single time. The chain combines TRBV6-1 with TRBJ2-2; D is perhaps TRBD2 (5 bases). In germline, CDR1 is MNHNS, CDR2 SASEGT. This CDR3 region has 15 residues. V was pared by 6 bases and J by 4 bases, with 15 bases between. The CDR3 region has the DNA TGTGCCAGCAGAGCGAAGACGGGAATCACCGGGGAGCTGTTTTTT. The encoded protein is CASRAKTGITGELFF.

V gene TRBV29-1 combines with J gene TRBJ2-5; TRBD1 matches at 8 bases. The J call may be faulty, since TRBJ2-7 better matches the DNA end. Per the germline V gene, CDR1 is SQVTM and CDR2 is ANQGSEA. CDR3 size: 13 residues. CDR3 in amino acids: CSVEDGQGYEQYF. CDR3 nucleotides: TGCAGCGTTGAAGATGGACAGGGCTACGAGCAGTACTTC.

The V and J genes are TRBV28 and TRBJ2-3; a weak D match, TRBD2 (5 bases). The CDR3 contains 15 residues. CDR1 and CDR2 (germline): MDHEN, SYDVKM. V lost 4 bases, J lost 0 bases, and 11 bases lay in between. The CDR3 protein is CASSWTFASTDTQYF. DNA for the CDR3: TGTGCCAGCAGTTGGACTTTCGCTAGCACAGATACGCAGTATTTT. The whole variable domain, remainder taken from reference TRBV28 and TRBJ2-3, is DVKVTQSSRYLVKRTGEKVFLECVQDMDHENMFWYRQDPGLGLRLIYFSYDVKMKEKGDIPEGYSVSREKKERFSLILESASTNQTSMYLCASSWTFASTDTQYFGPGTRLTVL.

The chain links TRBV9 to TRBJ2-2, with TRBD2 matching 11 bases. The V and J ends lost 4 bases and 1 base, in that order; junction bases with no gene match: 9. CDR3 length: 18 residues. From germline, CDR1 is SGDLS and CDR2 YYNGEE. CDR3 DNA: TGTGCCAGCAGCCCACTACTTCTAGCGGGAGGGAACACCGGGGAGCTGTTTTTT. Its translation is CASSPLLLAGGNTGELFF.

This clone was detected once. The chain is built from TRBV7-2 and TRBJ2-2; D tentatively reads TRBD1 or TRBD2 (5 bases each). The V end lost 5 bases, the J end lost 0 bases, and 13 bases lay between the germline ends. The CDR3 consists of 16 residues. CDR1 and CDR2 from the germline V gene are SGHTA and FQGNSA. The CDR3 reads CASSVLGATNTGELFF. CDR3 in DNA: TGTGCCAGCAGCGTCCTCGGGGCCACGAACACCGGGGAGCTGTTTTTT.

The CDR3 DNA is TGTGCCAGCTCCGAGGGGCTGAACACTGAAGCTTTCTTT. Protein sequence: CASSEGLNTEAFF. The chain recombines TRBV18 with TRBJ1-1; D might be TRBD1 (5 bases). V was pared by 6 bases and J by 0 bases, with 8 bases between. CDR3 size: 13 residues. Germline V gives CDR1 KGHSH, CDR2 LQKENI. Combining the CDR3 with reference TRBV18 and TRBJ1-1 gives the whole variable domain NAGVMQNPRHLVRRRGQEARLRCSPMKGHSHVYWYRQLPEEGLKFMVYLQKENIIDESGMPKERFSAEFPKEGPSILRIQQVVRGDSAAYFCASSEGLNTEAFFGQGTRLTVV.

V and J are TRBV6-6 and TRBJ2-1, with D maybe TRBD2 (6 bases). The CDR3 runs 15 residues. Deletions cut 2 bases from V and 1 base from J, with 9 bases between. Germline lookup yields CDR1 MNHNY and CDR2 SVGAGI (reference sequence). The CDR3 DNA follows: TGTGCCAGCAGTTACAGCCGGGGGTCCTACAATGAGCAGTTCTTC. Translating gives CASSYSRGSYNEQFF.

V usage is TRBV28 and J usage is TRBJ1-3; tentatively, D is TRBD1 (5 bases). Germline V gene sequence: CDR1 MDHEN, CDR2 SYDVKM. The V end was cut by 7 bases, the J end by 1 base, with 11 bases between. The CDR3 is 14 residues long. The CDR3 region is CASIPGASGNTIYF. The CDR3 coding sequence is TGTGCCAGCATCCCCGGGGCTTCTGGAAACACCATATATTTT. Using reference TRBV28 and TRBJ1-3 for the parts outside the CDR3, the full variable domain is DVKVTQSSRYLVKRTGEKVFLECVQDMDHENMFWYRQDPGLGLRLIYFSYDVKMKEKGDIPEGYSVSREKKERFSLILESASTNQTSMYLCASIPGASGNTIYFGEGSWLTVV.

As regards this clone: One base away lies a much larger clone, so this may be a sequencing read error. The same CDR3 also results from other DNA sequences found in this sample. V gene TRBV27 combines with J gene TRBJ2-2; no definite D call. In germline, CDR1 is MNHEY, CDR2 SMNVEV (reference sequence). This CDR3 has 12 amino acids. Trimming removed 5 bases from V and 5 bases from J, with 6 bases in between. The CDR3 DNA is TGTGCCAGCAGTCCCCTTACCGGGGAGCTGTTTTTT. Its translation: CASSPLTGELFF.

This clone has a handful of counts. The V and J genes are TRBV6-5 and TRBJ2-7; D may be TRBD2 (7 bases). This CDR3 spans 14 amino acids. Germline V gene data show CDR1 as MNHEY and CDR2 as SVGAGI. The V and J ends lost 5 bases and 0 bases respectively, with 11 bases between them. The CDR3 DNA is TGTGCCAGCAGTGGGAGGGGGAGCTCCTACGAGCAGTACTTC. Its translation is CASSGRGSSYEQYF.

The chain recombines TRBV15 with TRBJ2-1; TRBD1 might be the D (6 bases). CDR1 and CDR2 (germline): LNHNV, YYDKDF (reference sequence). The CDR3 contains 20 residues. The V gene lost 1 base and the J gene lost 4 bases, with 26 bases spanning the gap. DNA for the CDR3: TGTGCCACCAGCAGAGCCCCGAATCCCTTGGACAGCTCTTTTTACAATGAGCAGTTCTTC. This codes for CATSRAPNPLDSSFYNEQFF.

The chain links TRBV6-4 to TRBJ2-3; 11 nucleotides align to TRBD2. The CDR3 runs 16 residues. The V gene's germline CDR1 is MRHNA and CDR2 SNTAGT. With 6 bases clipped from V and 6 bases from J, the junction kept 11 bases outside the gene matches. The CDR3 bases are TGTGCCAGCAGCCAATTTAGCGGGAGGGCCCACGATACGCAGTATTTT. It specifies CASSQFSGRAHDTQYF.

The gene calls are TRBV5-8 and TRBJ1-4; perhaps TRBD1 as D (6 bases). The germline V gene encodes CDR1 SGHTS and CDR2 YDEGEE. This CDR3 has 14 residues. V was cut by 2 bases and J by 10 bases, with 15 bases left in between. The CDR3 reads CASSLVQGDGKLFF. The CDR3 DNA reads as TGTGCCAGCAGCTTAGTACAGGGTGACGGAAAACTGTTTTTT.

This clone was detected only a few times. The chain couples TRBV25-1 to TRBJ2-7; D gene uncertain. The CDR3 covers 12 residues. Trimming pared 3 bases from V and 3 bases from J, leaving 6 bases between. Germline V gives CDR1 MGHDK, CDR2 SYGVNS. CDR3 amino acids: CASSDYGYEQYF. The CDR3 DNA sequence: TGTGCCAGCAGTGATTACGGCTACGAGCAGTACTTC.

J is TRBJ1-3 and V is TRBV29-1; TRBD1 matches 11 bases. CDR1 and CDR2 (germline): SQVTM, ANQGSEA. The J segment lost 7 bases and the V segment lost 6 bases, leaving 8 bases of the junction unmatched. This CDR3 has 14 amino acids. CDR3 sequence: CSVIPRDRGNTIYF. In DNA, the CDR3 is TGCAGCGTCATTCCCCGGGACAGGGGGAACACCATATATTTT.

The chain uses TRBV7-2 and TRBJ2-7, with D tentatively TRBD2 (6 bases). Germline values: CDR1 SGHTA, CDR2 FQGNSA. The CDR3 has 18 amino acids. The V end was cut by 2 bases, the J end by 0 bases, with 20 bases between. The CDR3 coding sequence is TGTGCCAGCAGCTTATATCTCTCCGGGACTTTACGCTCCTACGAGCAGTACTTC. Protein sequence: CASSLYLSGTLRSYEQYF.